The 18 T cell receptor beta chains in this list originate from one sample, sequenced in a study of shared clonotypes between healthy human individuals. The table came from immunoSEQ multiplex PCR; TCRdb's copy has only in-frame clones and leaves some out. This sample has about 600,000 clones; around 97% occur once, and the top ten carry about 0.06%. Material: naive CD4+ T cells sorted from blood. Subset of the sample: CD45RA+ positively selected. These receptors all stem from a woman younger than 45 in good health.

The chain joins TRBV7-9 to TRBJ2-7, with D perhaps assigned TRBD1 or TRBD2 (6 bases each). This CDR3 contains 14 residues. V lost 5 bases and J 7 bases, leaving 18 bases between the germline ends. Germline-derived CDR1 and CDR2 are SEHNR and FQNEAQ (reference sequence). CDR3 DNA: TGTGCCAGCAGCCCTGGACAGAATCGGGGGGAGCAGTACTTC. It specifies CASSPGQNRGEQYF. The whole variable domain, remainder taken from reference TRBV7-9 and TRBJ2-7, is DTGVSQNPRHKITKRGQNVTFRCDPISEHNRLYWYRQTLGQGPEFLTYFQNEAQLEKSRLLSDRFSAERPKGSFSTLEIQRTEQGDSAMYLCASSPGQNRGEQYFGPGTRLTVT.

For the CDR3, the DNA is TGCGCCAGCAGTGAGTCGGACTACGAGCAGTACTTC. It encodes CASSESDYEQYF. V is TRBV10-1 and J is TRBJ2-7; D ambiguous. Per germline, CDR1 WNHNN and CDR2 SYGVQD (reference sequence). V gave up 0 bases and J gave up 3 bases, with 3 bases separating them. The CDR3 covers 12 residues.

This chain joins TRBV5-1 and TRBJ2-7, with TRBD1 identical over 9 bases. From germline, CDR1 is SGHRS and CDR2 YFSETQ. Germline trimming cut 0 bases from V and 6 bases from J; bases unmatched to any gene: 10. The CDR3 extends over 16 amino acids. CDR3 loop: CASSLDRPRDRAEQYF. Written as DNA, the CDR3 is TGCGCCAGCAGCTTGGACCGGCCCCGGGACAGGGCCGAGCAGTACTTC. Full variable domain (missing parts from reference TRBV5-1 and TRBJ2-7): KAGVTQTPRYLIKTRGQQVTLSCSPISGHRSVSWYQQTPGQGLQFLFEYFSETQRNKGNFPGRFSGRQFSNSRSEMNVSTLELGDSALYLCASSLDRPRDRAEQYFGPGTRLTVT.

This clone was picked up one time. V usage is TRBV5-4 and J usage is TRBJ1-1; TRBD1 might be the D (5 bases). Germline V CDR1 and CDR2: SGHNT, YYREEE (reference sequence). With 5 bases removed from V and 0 bases from J, the gap between germline ends came to 14 bases. The CDR3 extends over 15 amino acids. The CDR3 DNA is TGTGCCAGCAGTCTCCCGTCAGGGATGAACACTGAAGCTTTCTTT. The encoded protein is CASSLPSGMNTEAFF.

This chain connects TRBV29-1 to TRBJ2-5; 7 bases fit TRBD1. The junction had 9 bases not matched to a gene; V was cut back by 5 bases and J by 6 bases. The germline CDR1 and CDR2 sequences are SQVTM and ANQGSEA. The CDR3 contains 13 residues. Written as DNA, the CDR3 is TGCAGCGTTCGTCCGCAGGGGGAGAAGACCCAGTACTTC. Its protein is CSVRPQGEKTQYF. The full variable domain, rest sourced from reference TRBV29-1 and TRBJ2-5, is SAVISQKPSRDICQRGTSLTIQCQVDSQVTMMFWYRQQPGQSLTLIATANQGSEATYESGFVIDKFPISRPNLTFSTLTVSNMSPEDSSIYLCSVRPQGEKTQYFGPGTRLLVL.

The V and J genes are TRBV29-1 and TRBJ2-1; D is possibly TRBD1 or TRBD2 (5 bases each). V dropped 5 bases and J dropped 8 bases, with 22 bases sitting between them. This CDR3 is built from 15 residues. Germline-derived CDR1 and CDR2 are SQVTM and ANQGSEA. The CDR3 nucleotides read TGCAGCGTTTCTCTTGGGGGACCCGGGTGGCATGAGCAGTTCTTC. It codes for CSVSLGGPGWHEQFF.

To note about this clone: The sample holds other DNA sequences that translate to the same CDR3. The chain employs TRBV28 and TRBJ1-2, with a possible D match to TRBD1 (5 bases). The germline CDR1 and CDR2 sequences are MDHEN and SYDVKM. The CDR3 runs 14 residues. Trimming pared 2 bases from V and 4 bases from J, leaving 11 bases between. CDR3 in amino acids: CASSLGVGGYGYTF. The CDR3 DNA follows: TGTGCCAGCAGTTTAGGAGTTGGGGGCTATGGCTACACCTTC.

The genes are TRBV25-1 and TRBJ1-2; 7 positions agree with TRBD1. Per germline, CDR1 MGHDK and CDR2 SYGVNS. V lost 4 bases, J lost 1 base, and 6 bases stayed unmatched. The CDR3 contains 15 residues. The CDR3 sequence: CASSAPGQINYGYTF. Here the CDR3 DNA reads TGTGCCAGCAGTGCCCCGGGACAGATTAACTATGGCTACACCTTC.

V gene TRBV19 combines with J gene TRBJ1-1; weak D call: TRBD1 (6 bases). Germline V gene sequence: CDR1 LNHDA, CDR2 SQIVND (reference sequence). V gave up 7 bases and J gave up 1 base, with 16 bases separating them. The CDR3 is 15 residues long. CDR3 amino acids: CASKGTLAGNTEAFF. CDR3 coding DNA: TGTGCCAGTAAAGGGACACTTGCAGGGAACACTGAAGCTTTCTTT.

This chain connects TRBV28 to TRBJ1-1, with no clear D. The ends were cut back, 5 bases at V and 4 bases at J, with 11 bases in the middle. The germline gives CDR1 MDHEN, CDR2 SYDVKM. This CDR3 region has 13 residues. In DNA form, the CDR3 reads TGTGCCAGCAGTCCCAGTTGGGCCACTGAAGCTTTCTTT. This encodes CASSPSWATEAFF.

The chain links TRBV10-3 to TRBJ1-4, with D tentatively TRBD1 (6 bases). Trimming pared 4 bases from V and 5 bases from J, leaving 8 bases between. Germline V gene data show CDR1 as ENHRY and CDR2 as SYGVKD. This CDR3 has 13 amino acids. CDR3 DNA sequence: TGTGCCATCAGTGGACAGGAGAATGAAAAACTGTTTTTT. It translates to CAISGQENEKLFF.

Points on this clone: At one end the junction does not follow the germline gene, possibly because of a read error. V and J are TRBV11-3 and TRBJ2-1, with D possibly matching TRBD2 (5 bases). The length of the CDR3 is 13 residues. Germline V lookup: CDR1 SGHNT, CDR2 YENEEA. CDR3 sequence: CASSLSVGVAQVF. The CDR3 DNA reads as TGTGCCAGCAGCTTATCAGTGGGAGTGGCGCAGGTCTTC.

The J gene is TRBJ1-5, the V gene TRBV4-1; weak D call: TRBD1 (6 bases). Trimming took off 0 bases at V and 3 bases at J, with 12 bases between the two ends. The CDR3 spans 16 residues. Germline V gene lookup returns CDR1 MGHRA and CDR2 YSYEKL. CDR3 sequence: CASSQDYRQDNQPQHF. The DNA of the CDR3 is TGCGCCAGCAGCCAAGATTATAGACAGGACAATCAGCCCCAGCATTTT.

This rearrangement joins TRBV25-1 to TRBJ1-1, with 7 bases lining up with TRBD1. V dropped 4 bases and J dropped 5; count of bases not matched to a gene: 4. CDR1 is MGHDK, CDR2 SYGVNS, per germline. There are 13 residues in the CDR3. The CDR3: CASSVDRDTEAFF. The CDR3 DNA reads as TGTGCCAGCAGTGTAGACAGGGATACTGAAGCTTTCTTT.

The chain carries TRBV5-6 and TRBJ2-7; 7 bases map to TRBD1. The junction had 10 bases not matched to a gene; V was cut back by 0 bases and J by 1 base. CDR3 length: 17 residues. Germline assignment: CDR1 SGHDT and CDR2 YYEEEE. CDR3 amino acids: CASSLGFPQGLSYEQYF. The CDR3 DNA follows: TGTGCCAGCAGCTTGGGTTTTCCACAGGGGTTATCCTACGAGCAGTACTTC. Together with reference TRBV5-6 and TRBJ2-7, the CDR3 gives the full variable domain: DAGVTQSPTHLIKTRGQQVTLRCSPKSGHDTVSWYQQALGQGPQFIFQYYEEEERQRGNFPDRFSGHQFPNYSSELNVNALLLGDSALYLCASSLGFPQGLSYEQYFGPGTRLTVT.

The CDR3 spells CASRPRQGANGYTF. The CDR3 DNA sequence: TGTGCCAGCAGACCTAGGCAGGGGGCAAATGGCTACACCTTC. This rearrangement joins TRBV27 to TRBJ1-2, with 8 bases identical to TRBD1. There are 14 residues in the CDR3. Losses at the gene ends were 6 bases for V and 6 bases for J; bases not matched to a gene: 9. Germline CDR1 MNHEY, CDR2 SMNVEV (reference sequence).

The rearrangement links TRBV30 to TRBJ2-1; 13 bases agree with TRBD2. Germline loops: CDR1 GTSNPN, CDR2 SVGIG (reference sequence). The CDR3 extends over 18 amino acids. The junction had 17 bases not matched to a gene; V was cut back by 2 bases and J by 10 bases. CDR3 in DNA: TGTGCCTGGAGTTGGGGACTAGCGGGATATCTCAACGAGGGGGAGCAGTTCTTC. Translated: CAWSWGLAGYLNEGEQFF. Variable domain in full (rest from reference TRBV30 and TRBJ2-1): SQTIHQWPATLVQPVGSPLSLECTVEGTSNPNLYWYRQAAGRGLQLLFYSVGIGQISSEVPQNLSASRPQDRQFILSSKKLLLSDSGFYLCAWSWGLAGYLNEGEQFFGPGTRLTVL.

The genes are TRBV15 and TRBJ1-5, with 8 nucleotides matching TRBD1. V lost 3 bases, J lost 1 base, and 5 bases stayed unmatched. Germline CDR1 and CDR2: LNHNV and YYDKDF (reference sequence). This CDR3 comprises 16 residues. CDR3 sequence (DNA): TGTGCCACCAGCAGGGAAGCAGGGGGCAGCAATCAGCCCCAGCATTTT. Its translation is CATSREAGGSNQPQHF.